Below are 5 T cell receptor beta chains sequenced from a single sample in a study of cytomegalovirus exposure and HLA in healthy donors. This PCR relied on a set of 60 Vbeta primers and 13 Jbeta primers. The repertoire was sequenced with immunoSEQ multiplex PCR; TCRdb's copy has only in-frame clones and lacks some. This sample has over 150,000 clones; about four fifths occur once, and the top ten carry about 4.7%. The sample consisted of PBMCs. These receptors all stem from a man aged 25 to 40 in good health and CMV-seronegative.

This chain connects TRBV5-1 to TRBJ1-1; D not resolved. CDR1 is SGHRS and CDR2 is YFSETQ in the germline V gene. There are 14 residues in the CDR3. Trimming pared 3 bases from V and 4 bases from J, leaving 13 bases between. Here the CDR3 reads CASSYGRASTEAFF. DNA for the CDR3: TGCGCCAGCAGCTACGGGAGGGCGAGCACTGAAGCTTTCTTT.

The CDR3 region is CASSLDRNQPQHF. CDR3 nucleotides: TGTGCCAGCAGCTTGGACAGGAATCAGCCCCAGCATTTT. The chain combines TRBV11-2 with TRBJ1-5; TRBD1 aligns across 7 bases. The V gene's germline CDR1 is SGHAT and CDR2 FQNNGV. Trimming cost V 3 bases and J 4 bases; bases outside gene matches: 0. This CDR3 comprises 13 residues.

The chain recombines TRBV10-1 with TRBJ2-3; 10 nucleotides line up with TRBD1. CDR1 WNHNN and CDR2 SYGVQD come from the germline V gene (reference sequence). The CDR3 sequence is 16 residues long. V gave up 6 bases and J gave up 3 bases; unmatched junction bases: 9. The CDR3 is CASSSRTGGITDTQYF. The DNA of the CDR3 is TGCGCCAGCAGCTCCAGGACAGGGGGTATAACAGATACGCAGTATTTT.

V and J are TRBV7-2 and TRBJ2-1, with 13 bases fitting TRBD2. CDR1 and CDR2 (germline): SGHTA, FQGNSA. Trimming took 4 bases from V and 0 from J; bases not matched to a gene: 3. The CDR3 sequence is 17 residues long. Written as DNA, the CDR3 is TGTGCCAGCAGCTCCCGACTAGCGGGGGGCTCCTACAATGAGCAGTTCTTC. Its translation is CASSSRLAGGSYNEQFF.

CDR3 nucleotides: TGCGCCAGCAGCCAAGACCAGGGATCGACTAATGAAAAACTGTTTTTT. Protein sequence: CASSQDQGSTNEKLFF. The J gene is TRBJ1-4, the V gene TRBV4-1, with D possibly matching TRBD1 (5 bases). Germline loops: CDR1 MGHRA, CDR2 YSYEKL. The CDR3 consists of 16 residues. The V and J ends lost 0 bases and 2 bases respectively, with 10 bases between them.